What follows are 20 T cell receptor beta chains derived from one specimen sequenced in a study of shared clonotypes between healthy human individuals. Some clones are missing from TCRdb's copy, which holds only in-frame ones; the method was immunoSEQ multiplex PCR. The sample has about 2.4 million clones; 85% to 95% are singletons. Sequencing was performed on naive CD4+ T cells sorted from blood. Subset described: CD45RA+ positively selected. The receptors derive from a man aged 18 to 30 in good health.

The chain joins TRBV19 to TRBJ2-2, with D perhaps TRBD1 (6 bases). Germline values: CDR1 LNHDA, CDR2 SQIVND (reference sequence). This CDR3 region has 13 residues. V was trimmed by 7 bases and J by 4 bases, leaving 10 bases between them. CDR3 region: CASNRVVTGELFF. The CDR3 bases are TGTGCCAGTAACAGGGTTGTCACCGGGGAGCTGTTTTTT.

In DNA, the CDR3 is TGCGCCAGCAGCCCACGACAGGGGACATTCTACGAGCAGTACTTC. Protein: CASSPRQGTFYEQYF. The chain joins TRBV5-1 to TRBJ2-7; 8 positions agree with TRBD1. After removal of 4 bases from V and 3 bases from J, the junction contained 9 bases not matched to a gene. Per the germline V gene, CDR1 is SGHRS and CDR2 is YFSETQ. The CDR3 is made up of 15 amino acids.

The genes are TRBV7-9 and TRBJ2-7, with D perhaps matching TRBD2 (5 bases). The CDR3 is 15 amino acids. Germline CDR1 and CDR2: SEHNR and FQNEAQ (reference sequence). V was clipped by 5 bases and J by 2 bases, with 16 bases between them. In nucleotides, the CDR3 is TGTGCCAGCAGCGGAGCGGTACCCATCGCCTACGAGCAGTACTTC. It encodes CASSGAVPIAYEQYF.

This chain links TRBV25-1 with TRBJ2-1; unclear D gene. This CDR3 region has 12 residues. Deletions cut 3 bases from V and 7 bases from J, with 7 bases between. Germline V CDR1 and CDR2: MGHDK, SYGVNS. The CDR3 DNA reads TGTGCCAGCAGTGACGGATCGAATGAGCAGTTCTTC. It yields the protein CASSDGSNEQFF.

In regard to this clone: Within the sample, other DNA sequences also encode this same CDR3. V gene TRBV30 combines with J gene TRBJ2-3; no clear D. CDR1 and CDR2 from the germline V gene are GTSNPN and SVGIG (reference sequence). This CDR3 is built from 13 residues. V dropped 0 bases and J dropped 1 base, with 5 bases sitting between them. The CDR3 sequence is CAWSVSGTDTQYF. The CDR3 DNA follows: TGTGCCTGGAGTGTATCTGGCACAGATACGCAGTATTTT.

The CDR3 here is CASSGRGKAGELFF. CDR3 coding DNA: TGTGCCAGCAGCGGCCGGGGGAAGGCCGGGGAGCTGTTTTTT. The chain uses TRBV7-2 and TRBJ2-2, with D possibly matching TRBD2 (6 bases). Deletions cut 5 bases from V and 6 bases from J, with 13 bases between. This CDR3 contains 14 residues. The germline V gene encodes CDR1 SGHTA and CDR2 FQGNSA. Based on the CDR3 plus reference TRBV7-2 and TRBJ2-2, the full variable domain is GAGVSQSPSNKVTEKGKDVELRCDPISGHTALYWYRQSLGQGLEFLIYFQGNSAPDKSGLPSDRFSAERTGGSVSTLTIQRTQQEDSAVYLCASSGRGKAGELFFGEGSRLTVL.

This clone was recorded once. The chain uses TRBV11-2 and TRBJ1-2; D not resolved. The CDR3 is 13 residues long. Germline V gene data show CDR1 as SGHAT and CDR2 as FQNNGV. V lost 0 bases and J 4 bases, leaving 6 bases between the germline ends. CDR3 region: CASSLDTGYGYTF. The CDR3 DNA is TGTGCCAGCAGCTTAGATACCGGCTATGGCTACACCTTC.

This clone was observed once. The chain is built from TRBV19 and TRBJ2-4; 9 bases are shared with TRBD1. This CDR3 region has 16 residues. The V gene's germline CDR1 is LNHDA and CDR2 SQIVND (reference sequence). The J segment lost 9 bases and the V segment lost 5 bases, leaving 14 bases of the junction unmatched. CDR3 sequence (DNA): TGTGCCAGTAGTGGACCCGGGACAGGGAATTTGCGCATTCAGTACTTC. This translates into CASSGPGTGNLRIQYF.

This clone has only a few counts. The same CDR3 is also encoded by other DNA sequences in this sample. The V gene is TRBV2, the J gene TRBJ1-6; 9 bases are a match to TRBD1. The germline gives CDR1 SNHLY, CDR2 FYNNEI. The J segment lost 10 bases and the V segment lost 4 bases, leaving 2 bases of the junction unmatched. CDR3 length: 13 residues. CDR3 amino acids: CASSGQGGSPLHF. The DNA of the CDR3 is TGTGCCAGCAGTGGACAGGGGGGGTCACCCCTCCACTTT.

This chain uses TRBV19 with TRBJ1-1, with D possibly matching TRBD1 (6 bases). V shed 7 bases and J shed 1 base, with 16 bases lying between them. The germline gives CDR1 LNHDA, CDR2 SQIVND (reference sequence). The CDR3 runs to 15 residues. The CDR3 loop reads CASKEGQGKNTEAFF. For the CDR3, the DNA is TGTGCCAGTAAAGAGGGGCAGGGGAAGAACACTGAAGCTTTCTTT.

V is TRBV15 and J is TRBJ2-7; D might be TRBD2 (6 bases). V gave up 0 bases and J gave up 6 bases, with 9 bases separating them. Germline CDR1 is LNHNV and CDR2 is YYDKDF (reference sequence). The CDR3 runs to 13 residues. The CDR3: CATSRDKGGEQYF. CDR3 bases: TGTGCCACCAGCAGAGATAAGGGAGGCGAGCAGTACTTC. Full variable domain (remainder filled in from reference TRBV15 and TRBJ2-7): DAMVIQNPRYQVTQFGKPVTLSCSQTLNHNVMYWYQQKSSQAPKLLFHYYDKDFNNEADTPDNFQSRRPNTSFCFLDIRSPGLGDTAMYLCATSRDKGGEQYFGPGTRLTVT.

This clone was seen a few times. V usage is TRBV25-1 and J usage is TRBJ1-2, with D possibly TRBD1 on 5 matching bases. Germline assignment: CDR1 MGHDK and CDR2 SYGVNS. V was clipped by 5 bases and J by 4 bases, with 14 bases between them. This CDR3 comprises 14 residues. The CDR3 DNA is TGTGCCAGCAGTCCCTTGGGGGTGACCTATGGCTACACCTTC. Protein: CASSPLGVTYGYTF.

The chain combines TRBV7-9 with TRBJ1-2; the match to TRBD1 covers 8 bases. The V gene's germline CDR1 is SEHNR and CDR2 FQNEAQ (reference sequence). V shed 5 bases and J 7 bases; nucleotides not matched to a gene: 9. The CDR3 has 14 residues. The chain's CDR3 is CASSGLDRDSGYTF. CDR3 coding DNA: TGTGCCAGCAGCGGCCTGGACAGGGATTCTGGCTACACCTTC.

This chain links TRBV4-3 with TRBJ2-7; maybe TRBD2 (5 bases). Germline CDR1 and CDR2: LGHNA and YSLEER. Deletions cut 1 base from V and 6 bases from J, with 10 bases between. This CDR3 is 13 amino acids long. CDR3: CASSQGLALEQYF. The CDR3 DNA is TGCGCCAGCAGCCAAGGCCTAGCCCTCGAGCAGTACTTC.

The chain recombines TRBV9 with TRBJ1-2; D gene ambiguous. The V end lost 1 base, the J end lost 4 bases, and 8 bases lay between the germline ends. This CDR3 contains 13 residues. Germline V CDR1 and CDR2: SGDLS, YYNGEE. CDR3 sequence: CASSVSDIYGYTF. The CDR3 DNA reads TGTGCCAGCAGCGTATCAGATATCTATGGCTACACCTTC.

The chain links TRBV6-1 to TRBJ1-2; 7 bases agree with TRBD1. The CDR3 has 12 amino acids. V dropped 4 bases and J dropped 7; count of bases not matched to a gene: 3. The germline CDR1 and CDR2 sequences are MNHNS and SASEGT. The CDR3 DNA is TGTGCCAGCAGTGGACAGGGCTCTGGCTACACCTTC. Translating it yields CASSGQGSGYTF.

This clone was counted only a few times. The CDR3 reads CAWSYHQETQHF. The CDR3 DNA follows: TGTGCCTGGAGTTACCACCAGGAGACCCAGCATTTT. J is TRBJ1-5 and V is TRBV30, with no clear D. V lost 2 bases to trimming and J lost 11 bases, with 13 bases between them. CDR3 length equals 12 residues. Germline CDR1 is GTSNPN and CDR2 is SVGIG (reference sequence).

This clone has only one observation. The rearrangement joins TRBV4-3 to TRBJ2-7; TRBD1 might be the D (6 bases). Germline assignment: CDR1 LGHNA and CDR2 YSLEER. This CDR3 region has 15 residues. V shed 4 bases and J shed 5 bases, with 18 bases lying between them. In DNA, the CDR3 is TGCGCCAGCAGCCTAAACTTACAGGGTGGCCACGAGCAGTACTTC. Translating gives CASSLNLQGGHEQYF.

The CDR3 sequence: CASTTRENTEAFF. In DNA, the CDR3 is TGTGCCAGCACCACACGGGAGAACACTGAAGCTTTCTTT. The genes are TRBV7-9 and TRBJ1-1; no clear D. V was clipped by 7 bases and J by 1 base, with 10 bases between them. The CDR3 spans 13 residues. CDR1 is SEHNR and CDR2 is FQNEAQ in the germline V gene (reference sequence).

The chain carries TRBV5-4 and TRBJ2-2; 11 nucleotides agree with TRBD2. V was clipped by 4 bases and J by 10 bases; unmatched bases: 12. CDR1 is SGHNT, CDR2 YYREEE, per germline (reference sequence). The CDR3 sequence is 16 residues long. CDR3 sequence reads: CASSRLAGGDPEELFF. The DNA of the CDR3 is TGTGCCAGCAGCAGATTAGCGGGAGGGGATCCTGAGGAGCTGTTTTTT.